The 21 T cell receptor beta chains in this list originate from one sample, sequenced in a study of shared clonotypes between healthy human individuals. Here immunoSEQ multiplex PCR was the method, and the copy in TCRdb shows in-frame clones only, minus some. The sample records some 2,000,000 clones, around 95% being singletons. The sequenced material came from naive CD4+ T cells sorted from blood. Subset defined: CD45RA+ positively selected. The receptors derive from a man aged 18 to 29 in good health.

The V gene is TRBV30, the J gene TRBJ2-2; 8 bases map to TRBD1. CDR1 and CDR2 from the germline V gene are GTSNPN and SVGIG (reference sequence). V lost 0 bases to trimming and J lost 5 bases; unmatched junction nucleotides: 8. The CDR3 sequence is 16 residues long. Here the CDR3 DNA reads TGTGCCTGGAGTGTACGACAGGGGTTTGGGACCGGGGAGCTGTTTTTT. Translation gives CAWSVRQGFGTGELFF. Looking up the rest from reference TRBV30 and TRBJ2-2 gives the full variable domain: SQTIHQWPATLVQPVGSPLSLECTVEGTSNPNLYWYRQAAGRGLQLLFYSVGIGQISSEVPQNLSASRPQDRQFILSSKKLLLSDSGFYLCAWSVRQGFGTGELFFGEGSRLTVL.

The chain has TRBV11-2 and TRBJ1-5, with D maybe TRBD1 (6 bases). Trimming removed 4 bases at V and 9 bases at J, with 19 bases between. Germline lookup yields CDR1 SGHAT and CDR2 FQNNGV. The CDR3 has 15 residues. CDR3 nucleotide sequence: TGTGCCAGCAGCTCGGATGGACAGCCTTTAGGGCCCCAGCATTTT. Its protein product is CASSSDGQPLGPQHF.

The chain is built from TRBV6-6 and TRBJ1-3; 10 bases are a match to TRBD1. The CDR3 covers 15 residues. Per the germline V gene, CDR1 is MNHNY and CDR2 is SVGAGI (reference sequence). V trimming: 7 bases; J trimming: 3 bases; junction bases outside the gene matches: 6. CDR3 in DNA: TGTGCCAGCAAGATGGACAGGGGGAATGGAAACACCATATATTTT. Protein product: CASKMDRGNGNTIYF.

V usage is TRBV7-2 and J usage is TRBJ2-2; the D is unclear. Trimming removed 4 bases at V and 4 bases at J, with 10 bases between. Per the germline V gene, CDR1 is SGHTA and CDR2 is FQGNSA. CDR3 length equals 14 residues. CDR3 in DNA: TGTGCCAGCAGCTCCTGGACGACCACCGGGGAGCTGTTTTTT. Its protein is CASSSWTTTGELFF.

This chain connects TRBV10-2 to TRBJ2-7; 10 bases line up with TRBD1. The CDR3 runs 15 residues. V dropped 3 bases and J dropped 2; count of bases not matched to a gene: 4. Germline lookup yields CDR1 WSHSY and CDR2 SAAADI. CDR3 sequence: CASSDKGQGPYEQYF. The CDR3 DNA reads TGCGCCAGCAGTGATAAGGGACAGGGGCCCTACGAGCAGTACTTC.

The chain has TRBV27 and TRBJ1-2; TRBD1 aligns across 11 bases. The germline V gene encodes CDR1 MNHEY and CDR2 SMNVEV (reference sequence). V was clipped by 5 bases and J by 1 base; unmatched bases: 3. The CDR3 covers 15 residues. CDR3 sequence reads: CASSGGTGGNYGYTF. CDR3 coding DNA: TGTGCCAGCAGTGGCGGGACAGGGGGTAACTATGGCTACACCTTC.

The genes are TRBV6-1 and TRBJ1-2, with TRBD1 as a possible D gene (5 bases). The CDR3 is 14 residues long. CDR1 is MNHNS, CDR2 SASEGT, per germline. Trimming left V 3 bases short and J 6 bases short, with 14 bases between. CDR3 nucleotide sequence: TGTGCCAGCAGTGAGAATGGCAGGGTCAATGGCTACACCTTC. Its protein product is CASSENGRVNGYTF.

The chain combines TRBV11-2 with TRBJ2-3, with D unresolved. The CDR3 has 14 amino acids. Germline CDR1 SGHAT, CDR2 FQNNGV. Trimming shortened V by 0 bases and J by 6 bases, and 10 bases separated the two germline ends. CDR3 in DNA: TGTGCCAGCAGCTTAGACAGGATAGTGGATACGCAGTATTTT. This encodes CASSLDRIVDTQYF.

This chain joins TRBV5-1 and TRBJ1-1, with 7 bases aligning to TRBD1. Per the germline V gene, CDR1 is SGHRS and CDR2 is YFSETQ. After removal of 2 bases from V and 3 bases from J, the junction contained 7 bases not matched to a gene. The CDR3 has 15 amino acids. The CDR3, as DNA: TGCGCCAGCAGCTTAAGGGGGCAAGAGGACACTGAAGCTTTCTTT. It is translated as CASSLRGQEDTEAFF.

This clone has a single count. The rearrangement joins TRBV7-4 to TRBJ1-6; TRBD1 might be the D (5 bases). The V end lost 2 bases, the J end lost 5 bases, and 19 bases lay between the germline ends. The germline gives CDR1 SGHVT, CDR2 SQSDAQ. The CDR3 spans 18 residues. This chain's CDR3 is CASSLRFGEQADNSPLHF. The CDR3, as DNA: TGTGCCAGCAGCTTACGGTTCGGGGAACAGGCAGATAATTCACCCCTCCACTTT.

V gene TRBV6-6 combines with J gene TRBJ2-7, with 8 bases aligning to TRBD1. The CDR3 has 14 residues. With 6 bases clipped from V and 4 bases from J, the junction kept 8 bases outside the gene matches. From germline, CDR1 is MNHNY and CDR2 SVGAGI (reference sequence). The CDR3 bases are TGTGCCAGCAGAGACTCCACAGGGGGATACGAGCAGTACTTC. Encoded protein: CASRDSTGGYEQYF.

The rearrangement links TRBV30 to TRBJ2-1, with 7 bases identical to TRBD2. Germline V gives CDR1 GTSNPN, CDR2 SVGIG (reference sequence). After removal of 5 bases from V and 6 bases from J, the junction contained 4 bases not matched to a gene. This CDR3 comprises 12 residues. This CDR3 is CAWGLAVNEQFF. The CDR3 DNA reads TGTGCCTGGGGTCTAGCGGTCAATGAGCAGTTCTTC. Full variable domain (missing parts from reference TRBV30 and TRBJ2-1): SQTIHQWPATLVQPVGSPLSLECTVEGTSNPNLYWYRQAAGRGLQLLFYSVGIGQISSEVPQNLSASRPQDRQFILSSKKLLLSDSGFYLCAWGLAVNEQFFGPGTRLTVL.

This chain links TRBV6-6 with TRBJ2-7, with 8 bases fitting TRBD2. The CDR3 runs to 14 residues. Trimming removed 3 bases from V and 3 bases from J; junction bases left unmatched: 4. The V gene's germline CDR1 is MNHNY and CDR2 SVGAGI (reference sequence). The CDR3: CASSYWREVYEQYF. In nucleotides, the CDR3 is TGTGCCAGCAGTTATTGGCGGGAGGTCTACGAGCAGTACTTC.

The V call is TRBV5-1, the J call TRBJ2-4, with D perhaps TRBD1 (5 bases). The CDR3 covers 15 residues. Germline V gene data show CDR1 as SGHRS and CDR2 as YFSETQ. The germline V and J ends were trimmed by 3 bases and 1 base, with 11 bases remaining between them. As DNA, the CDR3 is TGCGCCAGCAGCTCATCAGGGTCGGCCAAAAACATTCAGTACTTC. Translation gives CASSSSGSAKNIQYF.

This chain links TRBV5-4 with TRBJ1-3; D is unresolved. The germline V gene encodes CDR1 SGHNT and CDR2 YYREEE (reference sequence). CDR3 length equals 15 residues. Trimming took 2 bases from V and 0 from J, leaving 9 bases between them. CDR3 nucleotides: TGTGCCAGCAGCTTTAAGGAGTTCTCTGGAAACACCATATATTTT. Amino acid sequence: CASSFKEFSGNTIYF.

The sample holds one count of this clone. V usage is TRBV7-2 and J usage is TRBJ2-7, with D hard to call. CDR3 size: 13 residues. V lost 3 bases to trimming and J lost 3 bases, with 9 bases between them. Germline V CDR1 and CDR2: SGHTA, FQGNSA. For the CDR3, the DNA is TGTGCCAGCAGCTTGATGTCCGTCTACGAGCAGTACTTC. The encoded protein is CASSLMSVYEQYF.

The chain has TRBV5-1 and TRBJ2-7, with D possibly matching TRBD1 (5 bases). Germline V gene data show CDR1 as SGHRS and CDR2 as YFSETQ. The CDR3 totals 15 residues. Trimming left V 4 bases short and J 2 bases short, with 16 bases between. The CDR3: CASSQYWGLTYEQYF. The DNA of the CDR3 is TGCGCCAGCAGCCAGTACTGGGGCCTTACCTACGAGCAGTACTTC.

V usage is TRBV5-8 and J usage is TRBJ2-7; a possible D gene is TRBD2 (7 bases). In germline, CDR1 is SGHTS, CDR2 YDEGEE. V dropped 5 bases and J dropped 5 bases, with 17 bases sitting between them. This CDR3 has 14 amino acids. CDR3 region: CASSLRGGRDEQYF. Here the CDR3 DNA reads TGTGCCAGCAGTCTCCGCGGGGGCCGGGACGAGCAGTACTTC.

CDR3 DNA: TGTGCCATCAGGGGCACTTTAGGCGGGGGGGCCACAGATACGCAGTATTTT. Its translation: CAIRGTLGGGATDTQYF. J is TRBJ2-3 and V is TRBV10-3; 9 nucleotides agree with TRBD2. Germline-derived CDR1 and CDR2 are ENHRY and SYGVKD. V was clipped by 6 bases and J by 2 bases; unmatched bases: 12. The CDR3 has 17 amino acids.

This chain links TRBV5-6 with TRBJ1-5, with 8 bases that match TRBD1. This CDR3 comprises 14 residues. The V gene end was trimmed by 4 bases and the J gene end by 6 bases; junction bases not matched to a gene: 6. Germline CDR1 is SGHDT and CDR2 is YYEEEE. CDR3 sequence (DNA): TGTGCCAGCAGCCCTGACAGGGGAGGTCAGCCCCAGCATTTT. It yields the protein CASSPDRGGQPQHF.

CDR3 sequence reads: CASSVADVNNEQFF. CDR3 in DNA: TGTGCCAGCAGCGTAGCGGACGTAAACAATGAGCAGTTCTTC. The J gene is TRBJ2-1, the V gene TRBV9, with D unclear. The CDR3 has 14 residues. Trimming removed 0 bases from V and 5 bases from J, with 9 bases in between. Germline CDR1 reads SGDLS; CDR2 reads YYNGEE.